The T cell receptor (beta chain) described here comes from a study of blood T cell repertoires in COVID-19. Study information: Sources were T cells, B-cell-depleted T cells, or PBMCs; the material itself was cDNA or gDNA.

Clones were read by immunoSEQ multiplex PCR, and TCRdb kept only the in-frame ones, dropping some. The table shows about 400,000 clones, with roughly 86% occurring only once. This CDR3 has 18 residues. The V gene end was trimmed by 1 base and the J gene end by 6 bases; junction bases not matched to a gene: 13. CDR1 and CDR2 (germline): SGDLS, YYNGEE. This clone was seen a handful of times. Sample: PBMCs or T cells enriched from blood (not recorded which). This chain connects TRBV9 to TRBJ2-2; 9 bases match TRBD1. This sequence originates from a woman aged 40 to 55 with acute COVID-19. The CDR3 DNA reads TGTGCCAGCAGCGTACAATCCGTGGGACAGGGCATCTCCGGGGAGCTGTTTTTT. Protein sequence: CASSVQSVGQGISGELFF.